The rows below give T cell receptor beta chains drawn from one sample of a study of beta chain features in type 1 diabetes. The table came from immunoSEQ multiplex PCR; TCRdb's copy has only in-frame clones and leaves some out. The sample has under 400,000 clones, about 18% seen once. The sequencing input was naive CD4+ T cells from blood. Receptor source: a woman younger than 35 in good health. Both conserved end residues are part of each CDR3. D genes are given only for firm matches. Clone size, where shown, is once, few, many, or a class for clones that have expanded.

>few|TRBD2|TRBJ2-1|TRBV29-1|12
CSVSSGYNEQFF
TGCAGCGTTTCTAGCGGCTACAATGAGCAGTTCTTC
>few|TRBD2|TRBJ2-7|TRBV6-5|13
CAAGPSGIYEQYF
TGTGCCGCAGGTCCTAGCGGAATTTACGAGCAGTACTTC
>few|TRBD1|TRBJ2-7|TRBV7-9|13
CASSRDRDNEQYF
TGTGCCAGCAGCCGGGACAGGGATAACGAGCAGTACTTC
>.|.|TRBJ2-1|TRBV29-1|11
CSVTNYNEQFF
TGCAGCGTGACTAACTACAATGAGCAGTTCTTC
>.|TRBD2|TRBJ2-3|TRBV10-3|18
CAISERSTSGASTDTQYF
TGTGCCATCAGTGAGCGGTCGACTAGCGGAGCTAGCACAGATACGCAGTATTTT
>few|.|TRBJ2-1|TRBV9|13
CASSVEGRTKEFF
TGTGCCAGCAGCGTAGAAGGAAGGACTAAGGAGTTCTTC
>.|.|TRBJ2-6|TRBV5-6|14
CASSESSGANVLTF
TGTGCCAGCAGCGAGAGCTCTGGGGCCAACGTCCTGACTTTC
>.|TRBD1|TRBJ2-7|TRBV29-1|14
CSVEGQGAFNEQYF
TGCAGCGTGGAGGGACAGGGGGCTTTCAACGAGCAGTACTTC
>.|TRBD1|TRBJ1-2|TRBV6-5|15
CASTGQGMGGYGYTF
TGTGCCAGCACCGGACAGGGGATGGGGGGGTATGGCTACACCTTC
>.|.|TRBJ2-5|TRBV4-2|15
CASSPRGSGQETQYF
TGTGCCAGCAGCCCCCGGGGTAGCGGACAAGAGACCCAGTACTTC
>.|.|TRBJ2-1|TRBV5-1|14
CASGGGAHRNEQFF
TGCGCCAGCGGTGGGGGGGCTCATCGCAATGAGCAGTTCTTC
>.|TRBD1|TRBJ2-2|TRBV9|16
CASSETAGQGYGELFF
TGTGCCAGCAGCGAGACTGCAGGACAGGGATACGGGGAGCTGTTTTTT
>.|.|TRBJ2-5|TRBV21-1|16
CASSKDGLAGKETQYF
TGTGCCAGCAGCAAAGATGGACTAGCGGGAAAAGAGACCCAGTACTTC